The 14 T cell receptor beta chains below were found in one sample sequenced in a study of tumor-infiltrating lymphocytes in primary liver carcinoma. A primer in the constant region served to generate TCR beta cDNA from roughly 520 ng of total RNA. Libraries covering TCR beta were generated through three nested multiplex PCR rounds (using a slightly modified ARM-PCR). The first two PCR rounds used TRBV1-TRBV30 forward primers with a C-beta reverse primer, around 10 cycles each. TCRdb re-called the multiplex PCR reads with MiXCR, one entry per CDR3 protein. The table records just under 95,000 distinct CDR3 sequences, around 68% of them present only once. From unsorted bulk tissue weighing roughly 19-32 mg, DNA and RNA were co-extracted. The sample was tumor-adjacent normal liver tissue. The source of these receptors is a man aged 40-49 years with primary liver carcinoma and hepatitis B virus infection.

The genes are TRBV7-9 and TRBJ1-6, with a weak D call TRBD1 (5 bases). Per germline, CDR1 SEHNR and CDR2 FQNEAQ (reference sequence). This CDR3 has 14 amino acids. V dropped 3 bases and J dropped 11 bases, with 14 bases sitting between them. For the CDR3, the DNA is TGTGCCAGCAGCTTGGGCAGGGAGGATCCACCCCTCCACTTT. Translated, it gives CASSLGREDPPLHF.

The CDR3 reads CVSSYGTSTDTQYF. CDR3 in DNA: TGTGTCAGTAGCTACGGGACTAGTACAGATACGCAGTATTTT. The chain has TRBV11-1 and TRBJ2-3; 8 bases line up with TRBD2. This CDR3 spans 14 amino acids. Germline V lookup: CDR1 SGHAT, CDR2 FQDESV (reference sequence).

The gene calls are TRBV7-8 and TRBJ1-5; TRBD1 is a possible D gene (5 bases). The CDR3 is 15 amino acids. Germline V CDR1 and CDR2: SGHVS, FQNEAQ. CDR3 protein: CSNSLTAGGVQPQHF. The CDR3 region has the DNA TGTTCCAACAGCTTAACTGCGGGGGGGGTTCAGCCCCAGCATTTT.

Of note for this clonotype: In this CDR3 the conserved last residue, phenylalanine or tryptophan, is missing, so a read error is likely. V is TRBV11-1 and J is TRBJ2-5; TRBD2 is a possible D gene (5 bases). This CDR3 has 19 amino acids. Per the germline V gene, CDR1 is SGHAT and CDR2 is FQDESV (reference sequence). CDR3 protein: CASNPPPEVRKDFQGTQYL. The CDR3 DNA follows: TGTGCCAGCAACCCGCCCCCGGAGGTCAGGAAGGACTTCCAAGGGACCCAGTACTTA.

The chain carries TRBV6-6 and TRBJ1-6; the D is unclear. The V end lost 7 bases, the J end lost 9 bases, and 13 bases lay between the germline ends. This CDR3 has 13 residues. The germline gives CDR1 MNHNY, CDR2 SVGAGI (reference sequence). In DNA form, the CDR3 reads TGTGCCAGCACAGGTGTCGTTTCTTCACCCCTCCACTTT. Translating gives CASTGVVSSPLHF.

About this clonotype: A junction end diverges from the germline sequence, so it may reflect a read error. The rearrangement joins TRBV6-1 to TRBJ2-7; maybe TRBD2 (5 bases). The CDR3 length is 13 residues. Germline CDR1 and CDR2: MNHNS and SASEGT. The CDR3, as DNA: TGTGTCAGCGGTGATACCGACGGCTACGAACAGTACTTC. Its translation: CVSGDTDGYEQYF.

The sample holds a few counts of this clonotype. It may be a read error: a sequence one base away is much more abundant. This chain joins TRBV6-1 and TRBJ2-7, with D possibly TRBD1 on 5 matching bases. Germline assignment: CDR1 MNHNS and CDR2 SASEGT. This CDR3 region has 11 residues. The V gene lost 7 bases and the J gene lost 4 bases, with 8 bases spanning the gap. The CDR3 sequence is CASNQGYEQYF. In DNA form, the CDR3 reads TGTGCCAGCAATCAGGGTTACGAGCAGTACTTC.

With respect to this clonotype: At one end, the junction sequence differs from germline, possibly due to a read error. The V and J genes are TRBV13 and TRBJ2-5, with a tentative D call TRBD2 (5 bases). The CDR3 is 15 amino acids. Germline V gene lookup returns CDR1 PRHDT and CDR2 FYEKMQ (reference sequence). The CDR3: CASSMTGLAQESQYF. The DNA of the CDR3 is TGTGCAAGCAGCATGACCGGACTGGCCCAAGAGAGCCAGTACTTC.

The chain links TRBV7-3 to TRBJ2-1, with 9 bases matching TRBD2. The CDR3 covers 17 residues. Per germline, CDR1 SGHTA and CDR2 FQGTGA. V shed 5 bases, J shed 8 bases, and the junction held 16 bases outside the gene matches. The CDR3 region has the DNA TGTGCCAGCAGCCCCAGCCCACTAGCGGGTGGTCTCGATGAGCAGTTCTTC. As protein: CASSPSPLAGGLDEQFF.

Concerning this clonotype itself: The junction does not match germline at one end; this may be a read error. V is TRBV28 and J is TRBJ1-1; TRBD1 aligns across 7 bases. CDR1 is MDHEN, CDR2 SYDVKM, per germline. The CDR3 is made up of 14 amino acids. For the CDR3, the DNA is TGTGTCAGCACCCCTTCCGGGACAGCCGCTAATTCTTTCTTT. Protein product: CVSTPSGTAANSFF.

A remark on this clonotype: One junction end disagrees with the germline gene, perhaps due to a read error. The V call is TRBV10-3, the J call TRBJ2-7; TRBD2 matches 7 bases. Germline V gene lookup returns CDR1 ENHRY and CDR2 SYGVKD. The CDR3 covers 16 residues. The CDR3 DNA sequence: TGTGCCGTCAGTGAAGGATTAGTACTAGCGAAATACGAGCAGTACTTC. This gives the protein CAVSEGLVLAKYEQYF.

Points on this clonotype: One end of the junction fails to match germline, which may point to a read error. CDR3 bases: TGCAGGGTTGCTGCAAACACCGGGGAGCTGTTTTTT. Its translation is CRVAANTGELFF. The rearrangement links TRBV29-1 to TRBJ2-2; D is ambiguous. The CDR3 spans 12 residues. Germline V CDR1 and CDR2: SQVTM, ANQGSEA.

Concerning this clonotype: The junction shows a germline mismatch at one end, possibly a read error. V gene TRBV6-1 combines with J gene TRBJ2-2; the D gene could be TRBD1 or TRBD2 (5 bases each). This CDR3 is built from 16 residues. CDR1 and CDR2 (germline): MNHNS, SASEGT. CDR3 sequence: CVSGEGQGLNTGELFF. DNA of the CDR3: TGTGTCAGCGGTGAAGGGCAGGGTTTGAACACCGGGGAGCTGTTTTTT.

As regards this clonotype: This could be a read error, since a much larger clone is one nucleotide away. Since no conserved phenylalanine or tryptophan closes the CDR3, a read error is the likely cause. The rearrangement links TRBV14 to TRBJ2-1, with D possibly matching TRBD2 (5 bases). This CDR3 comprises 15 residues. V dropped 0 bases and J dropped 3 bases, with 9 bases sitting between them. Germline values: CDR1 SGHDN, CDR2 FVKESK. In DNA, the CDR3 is TGTGCCAGCAGCCAAGATGGGAGTTTCTACAATGAGCAGTTCGTC. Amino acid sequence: CASSQDGSFYNEQFV.